Following are 25 T cell receptor beta chains from one sample sequenced in a study of neoadjuvant anti-PD-1 for oral cavity cancer (dated by TCRdb to the early 2020s). The library was prepared using the immunoSEQ multiplex PCR assay. The source is immuneACCESS, and TCRdb retained only in-frame sequences with V and J called. Part of the clones is not carried over; for the studies checked, unresolved V genes explain less than half of this, and the remainder is unexplained. For this sample there are over 14,000 clones; about two thirds appear just once. Jointly, the top ten make up 3% to 3.5% of the sample. In the paper's terms, the time point label means: before neoadjuvant nivolumab. The source was PBMCs, collected before nivolumab (anti-PD-1) treatment. These receptors all stem from a person aged 35-79 years with oral cavity squamous cell carcinoma.

This sequence joins TRBV10-1 and TRBJ2-6; D might be TRBD2 (5 bases). Germline CDR1 reads WNHNN; CDR2 reads SYGVQD (reference sequence). V dropped 6 bases and J dropped 2 bases, with 8 bases sitting between them. CDR3 size: 14 residues. This chain's CDR3 is CASSPGTGANVLTF. Here the CDR3 DNA reads TGCGCCAGCAGCCCGGGGACTGGGGCCAACGTCCTGACTTTC.

The chain is built from TRBV6-1 and TRBJ2-1, with TRBD2 identical over 10 bases. Looked up from germline, CDR1 is MNHNS and CDR2 is SASEGT. V gave up 2 bases and J gave up 10 bases; unmatched junction bases: 8. The CDR3 is 15 amino acids. The CDR3 nucleotides are TGTGCCAGCAGTGAAAAACTAGCGGGGCCTAGGGAGCAGTTCTTC. It is translated as CASSEKLAGPREQFF.

V is TRBV4-1 and J is TRBJ2-6; 8 positions agree with TRBD1. The ends lost 3 bases at V and 0 bases at J; junction bases unmatched: 4. Looked up from germline, CDR1 is MGHRA and CDR2 is YSYEKL. This CDR3 is 17 amino acids long. CDR3 region: CASSQGTGISGANVLTF. The DNA for the CDR3 is TGCGCCAGCAGCCAGGGGACAGGAATCTCTGGGGCCAACGTCCTGACTTTC.

This rearrangement joins TRBV10-3 to TRBJ1-2; D ambiguous. Germline CDR1 reads ENHRY; CDR2 reads SYGVKD. The CDR3 covers 13 residues. Trimming pared 3 bases from V and 4 bases from J, leaving 9 bases between. The CDR3 nucleotides read TGTGCCATCAGTGAAGACCGATCCTATGGCTACACCTTC. This gives the protein CAISEDRSYGYTF.

This chain connects TRBV19 to TRBJ1-5; D is uncertain. Germline CDR1 is LNHDA and CDR2 is SQIVND (reference sequence). This CDR3 comprises 12 residues. V lost 8 bases to trimming and J lost 0 bases, with 5 bases between them. CDR3: CASRYSNQPQHF. The CDR3 DNA is TGTGCCAGTCGTTATAGCAATCAGCCCCAGCATTTT.

The chain links TRBV6-5 to TRBJ1-1; weak D call: TRBD1 (5 bases). With 9 bases removed from V and 3 bases from J, the gap between germline ends came to 17 bases. Germline V gives CDR1 MNHEY, CDR2 SVGAGI. The CDR3 length is 14 residues. In DNA, the CDR3 is TGTGCCAGTGGGGCCGGGGAGTGGGACACTGAAGCTTTCTTT. Translating gives CASGAGEWDTEAFF.

This clone came up once. The chain employs TRBV2 and TRBJ1-5; TRBD1 matches 7 bases. The CDR3 consists of 14 residues. Germline V gene data show CDR1 as SNHLY and CDR2 as FYNNEI. J gave up 7 bases and V 4 bases, and 7 bases lay outside the gene matches. CDR3 amino acids: CASSGGQTRQPQHF. CDR3 coding DNA: TGTGCCAGCAGTGGGGGACAGACCAGACAGCCCCAGCATTTT.

The V call is TRBV5-1, the J call TRBJ1-3, with D hard to call. The CDR3 has 16 amino acids. The germline V gene has CDR1 SGHRS and CDR2 YFSETQ. V gave up 2 bases and J gave up 0 bases, with 12 bases separating them. The CDR3 DNA reads TGCGCCAGCAGCTTAAAAGGCGGGAGCTCTGGAAACACCATATATTTT. Translation: CASSLKGGSSGNTIYF.

This clone has more than one count but fewer than ten. V is TRBV29-1 and J is TRBJ1-1; a weak D match, TRBD1 (5 bases). Trimming left V 4 bases short and J 0 bases short, with 9 bases between. This CDR3 has 13 amino acids. Germline V gene sequence: CDR1 SQVTM, CDR2 ANQGSEA. The CDR3 DNA reads TGCAGCGTTGGAGGGGCCGTGAACACTGAAGCTTTCTTT. This gives the protein CSVGGAVNTEAFF.

The chain carries TRBV7-9 and TRBJ2-7; 7 positions match TRBD2. The CDR3 spans 16 residues. With 3 bases clipped from V and 5 bases from J, the junction kept 13 bases outside the gene matches. The germline V gene has CDR1 SEHNR and CDR2 FQNEAQ (reference sequence). CDR3 protein: CASSLRMAGEYHEQYF. The CDR3 DNA reads TGTGCCAGCAGCTTGCGGATGGCGGGAGAGTACCACGAGCAGTACTTC.

The rearrangement links TRBV28 to TRBJ1-2; D ambiguous. The germline V and J ends were trimmed by 1 base and 8 bases, with 11 bases remaining between them. Germline CDR1 and CDR2: MDHEN and SYDVKM. The CDR3 is made up of 13 amino acids. The CDR3 DNA sequence: TGTGCCAGCAGTTTATCTGGGATTAGGGGCTACACCTTC. Amino acids: CASSLSGIRGYTF.

CDR3 sequence reads: CASSQDLAGEETQYF. The DNA of the CDR3 is TGTGCCAGCAGCCAAGATCTAGCAGGGGAAGAGACCCAGTACTTC. The chain has TRBV4-2 and TRBJ2-5; tentative D call: TRBD1 (6 bases). This CDR3 is built from 15 residues. Deletions cut 0 bases from V and 3 bases from J, with 11 bases between. CDR1 is LGHNA and CDR2 is YNFKEQ in the germline V gene.

This chain joins TRBV6-5 and TRBJ2-7; D is unresolved. V gave up 5 bases and J gave up 6 bases, with 8 bases separating them. The CDR3 covers 11 residues. CDR1 is MNHEY, CDR2 SVGAGI, per germline. CDR3 sequence reads: CASSEAREQYF. The CDR3 bases are TGTGCCAGCAGTGAAGCGCGCGAGCAGTACTTC.

The rearrangement uses TRBV12-5 and TRBJ1-3; 7 positions match TRBD1. The V gene end was trimmed by 8 bases and the J gene end by 0 bases; junction bases not matched to a gene: 7. The CDR3 extends over 15 amino acids. The germline CDR1 and CDR2 sequences are LGHNT and FRNRAP. DNA for the CDR3: TGTGCTAGTATCCCAGGGGGGTACTCTGGAAACACCATATATTTT. It encodes CASIPGGYSGNTIYF. The whole variable domain, filled in from reference TRBV12-5 and TRBJ1-3, reads DARVTQTPRHKVTEMGQEVTMRCQPILGHNTVFWYRQTMMQGLELLAYFRNRAPLDDSGMPKDRFSAEMPDATLATLKIQPSEPRDSAVYFCASIPGGYSGNTIYFGEGSWLTVV.

This clone was recorded a few times. CDR3 amino acids: CASSDPTGELFF. The CDR3 DNA is TGTGCCAGCAGTGACCCCACCGGGGAGCTGTTTTTT. The J gene is TRBJ2-2, the V gene TRBV6-1; D gene unclear. V was trimmed by 3 bases and J by 4 bases, leaving 3 bases between them. The CDR3 contains 12 residues. Germline V gene lookup returns CDR1 MNHNS and CDR2 SASEGT.

The V gene is TRBV6-1, the J gene TRBJ1-1; TRBD1 aligns across 9 bases. Germline V gene data show CDR1 as MNHNS and CDR2 as SASEGT. The junction had 7 bases not matched to a gene; V was cut back by 6 bases and J by 5 bases. The CDR3 has 14 amino acids. CDR3 nucleotides: TGTGCCAGCAGATACTACAGGGGGCTAACTGAAGCTTTCTTT. Protein: CASRYYRGLTEAFF.

The chain's CDR3 is CASSEAVVRHGYTF. As DNA, the CDR3 is TGTGCCAGCAGTGAAGCAGTAGTACGGCATGGCTACACCTTC. The chain recombines TRBV6-1 with TRBJ1-2; D gene uncertain. Germline V CDR1 and CDR2: MNHNS, SASEGT. The CDR3 extends over 14 amino acids. Trimming shortened V by 0 bases and J by 6 bases, and 11 bases separated the two germline ends.

The chain carries TRBV20-1 and TRBJ1-2, with D uncertain. The germline V and J ends were trimmed by 3 bases and 6 bases, with 5 bases remaining between them. CDR1 DFQATT and CDR2 SNEGSKA come from the germline V gene (reference sequence). This CDR3 contains 10 residues. For the CDR3, the DNA is TGCAGTGCTAGCGCCCATGGCTACACCTTC. Amino acid sequence: CSASAHGYTF.

This clone was detected only a few times. V is TRBV7-2 and J is TRBJ2-7; 11 bases map to TRBD2. V lost 5 bases, J lost 4 bases, and 10 bases stayed unmatched. The V gene's germline CDR1 is SGHTA and CDR2 FQGNSA. CDR3 length: 16 amino acids. The CDR3 coding sequence is TGTGCCAGCAGCCCCGTACGACTAGCGGGAAGGTACGAGCAGTACTTC. Translating gives CASSPVRLAGRYEQYF.

This chain joins TRBV27 and TRBJ1-2; D is perhaps TRBD1 (5 bases). Germline CDR1 reads MNHEY; CDR2 reads SMNVEV (reference sequence). This CDR3 comprises 16 residues. V was shortened by 2 bases and J by 7 bases, with 20 bases between the two germline ends. The CDR3 DNA reads as TGTGCCAGCAGTTTAAATGACCGGGGCCCCCTAAGTGGCTACACCTTC. Protein product: CASSLNDRGPLSGYTF.

The chain uses TRBV6-5 and TRBJ1-1; maybe TRBD1 (5 bases). The CDR3 sequence is 14 residues long. V shed 6 bases and J shed 5 bases, with 16 bases lying between them. Germline V gene lookup returns CDR1 MNHEY and CDR2 SVGAGI. Here the CDR3 reads CASSTTSGGTEAFF. The CDR3 DNA sequence: TGTGCCAGCAGCACGACATCGGGGGGTACTGAAGCTTTCTTT.

In this sample, this clone turned up a few times. This rearrangement joins TRBV5-1 to TRBJ2-7; maybe TRBD2 (5 bases). Germline V gene lookup returns CDR1 SGHRS and CDR2 YFSETQ. The CDR3 length is 15 residues. V was cut by 0 bases and J by 2 bases, with 12 bases left in between. This CDR3 reads CASSLVASQPYEQYF. DNA for the CDR3: TGCGCCAGCAGCTTGGTGGCTAGCCAACCCTACGAGCAGTACTTC.

This clone was counted a single time. CDR3 sequence (DNA): TGTGCCAGCAGCTGGATATTCGGGAGGCAAGAGACCCAGTACTTC. This gives the protein CASSWIFGRQETQYF. The V call is TRBV13, the J call TRBJ2-5; 7 positions agree with TRBD2. The CDR3 has 15 residues. Germline CDR1 and CDR2: PRHDT and FYEKMQ (reference sequence). The trim removed 4 bases at V and 2 bases at J, leaving 7 bases unmatched. Based on the CDR3 plus reference TRBV13 and TRBJ2-5, the full variable domain is AAGVIQSPRHLIKEKRETATLKCYPIPRHDTVYWYQQGPGQDPQFLISFYEKMQSDKGSIPDRFSAQQFSDYHSELNMSSLELGDSALYFCASSWIFGRQETQYFGPGTRLLVL.

This chain connects TRBV5-1 to TRBJ1-2; D may be TRBD1 (5 bases). Germline V lookup: CDR1 SGHRS, CDR2 YFSETQ. V shed 0 bases and J shed 8 bases, with 20 bases lying between them. The CDR3 runs 16 residues. CDR3 nucleotide sequence: TGCGCCAGCAGCTTGGAACACTCAGGGCAGGGTCGGGGCTACACCTTC. The encoded protein is CASSLEHSGQGRGYTF. The full variable domain, completed using reference TRBV5-1 and TRBJ1-2, is KAGVTQTPRYLIKTRGQQVTLSCSPISGHRSVSWYQQTPGQGLQFLFEYFSETQRNKGNFPGRFSGRQFSNSRSEMNVSTLELGDSALYLCASSLEHSGQGRGYTFGSGTRLTVV.

The chain combines TRBV19 with TRBJ1-1; D is unclear. Germline CDR1 is LNHDA and CDR2 is SQIVND (reference sequence). V was shortened by 7 bases and J by 1 base, with 4 bases between the two germline ends. This CDR3 spans 11 amino acids. The CDR3 reads CASIGNTEAFF. CDR3 sequence (DNA): TGTGCCAGTATCGGGAACACTGAAGCTTTCTTT. Looking up the rest from reference TRBV19 and TRBJ1-1 gives the full variable domain: DGGITQSPKYLFRKEGQNVTLSCEQNLNHDAMYWYRQDPGQGLRLIYYSQIVNDFQKGDIAEGYSVSREKKESFPLTVTSAQKNPTAFYLCASIGNTEAFFGQGTRLTVV.